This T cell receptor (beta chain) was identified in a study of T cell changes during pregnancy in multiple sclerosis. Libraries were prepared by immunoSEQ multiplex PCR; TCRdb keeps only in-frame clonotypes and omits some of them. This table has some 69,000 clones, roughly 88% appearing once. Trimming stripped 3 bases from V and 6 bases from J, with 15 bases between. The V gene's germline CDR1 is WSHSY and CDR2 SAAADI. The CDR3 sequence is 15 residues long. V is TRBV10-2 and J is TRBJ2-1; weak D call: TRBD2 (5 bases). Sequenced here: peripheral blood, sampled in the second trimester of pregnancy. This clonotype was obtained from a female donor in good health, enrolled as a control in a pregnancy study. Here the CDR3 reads CASSDSTRTFNEQFF. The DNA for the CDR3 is TGCGCCAGCAGTGATAGTACTAGAACCTTCAATGAGCAGTTCTTC.